The 16 T cell receptor beta chains presented below share a single source sample, sequenced in a study of siplizumab effects on memory and regulatory T cells (dated by TCRdb to between 2018 and 2021). The library was produced with the immunoSEQ multiplex PCR assay. Sourced from immuneACCESS, this table was stored by TCRdb with only in-frame sequences that have V and J called. A share of the clones is absent; for the studies checked, an unresolved V gene accounts for under half, and the remainder has no known explanation. This sample lists 3,500 or so clones; approximately 54% were detected once. Under 6.5% of the sample is held by the ten biggest clonotypes. No antigen has been identified for these receptors. Cells from the mixed lymphocyte reactions were cocultured for five to seven days at 37 degrees C. The sequenced material came from CFSE-low (dividing) CD4+ T cells sorted from an allogeneic mixed lymphocyte reaction. All receptors come from a human donor in good health; the cells came from an allogeneic mixed lymphocyte reaction.

This chain connects TRBV6-6 to TRBJ2-6, with D possibly matching TRBD1 (5 bases). This CDR3 comprises 15 residues. CDR1 is MNHNY, CDR2 SVGAGI, per germline (reference sequence). With 6 bases removed from V and 4 bases from J, the gap between germline ends came to 13 bases. The CDR3 region is CASSPGYRGANVLTF. DNA for the CDR3: TGTGCCAGCAGCCCAGGGTATCGGGGGGCCAACGTCCTGACTTTC.

This clone was detected a few times. The chain links TRBV6-5 to TRBJ1-1, with D unclear. The V end lost 5 bases, the J end lost 4 bases, and 17 bases lay between the germline ends. Germline V gene sequence: CDR1 MNHEY, CDR2 SVGAGI. The CDR3 loop spans 15 amino acids. CDR3 DNA: TGTGCCAGCAGTACGGGCCATCTGGGGATCACTGAAGCTTTCTTT. Amino acid sequence: CASSTGHLGITEAFF.

This clone was seen a single time. The CDR3 DNA reads TGTGCCAGCAGTTCCCCGGAGGAGGCAGATACGCAGTATTTT. It yields the protein CASSSPEEADTQYF. This chain joins TRBV6-5 and TRBJ2-3, with a tentative D call TRBD2 (5 bases). The CDR3 length is 14 residues. Germline V lookup: CDR1 MNHEY, CDR2 SVGAGI. Trimming removed 4 bases from V and 4 bases from J, with 12 bases in between.

The CDR3 region is CASSTRQGGQPQHF. In DNA form, the CDR3 reads TGTGCCAGCAGTACAAGACAGGGCGGACAGCCCCAGCATTTT. The chain uses TRBV6-1 and TRBJ1-5, with 7 nucleotides matching TRBD1. In germline, CDR1 is MNHNS, CDR2 SASEGT. The CDR3 is 14 amino acids. V was pared by 5 bases and J by 7 bases, with 8 bases of the junction left unmatched.

The chain is built from TRBV7-2 and TRBJ2-1; D is possibly TRBD2 (6 bases). V lost 0 bases to trimming and J lost 6 bases, with 12 bases between them. The germline V gene encodes CDR1 SGHTA and CDR2 FQGNSA. CDR3 length equals 15 residues. The CDR3 nucleotides read TGTGCCAGCAGCTTAGCTCCGACTAGAGGCAATGAGCAGTTCTTC. This encodes CASSLAPTRGNEQFF. The variable domain in full, completed from reference TRBV7-2 and TRBJ2-1, reads GAGVSQSPSNKVTEKGKDVELRCDPISGHTALYWYRQSLGQGLEFLIYFQGNSAPDKSGLPSDRFSAERTGGSVSTLTIQRTQQEDSAVYLCASSLAPTRGNEQFFGPGTRLTVL.

As DNA, the CDR3 is TGTGCCAGCAGGACAGGGGGTAATTCACCCCTCCACTTT. This translates into CASRTGGNSPLHF. The rearrangement uses TRBV6-5 and TRBJ1-6; TRBD1 agrees at 9 bases. Germline V lookup: CDR1 MNHEY, CDR2 SVGAGI. The CDR3 loop spans 13 amino acids. Trimming removed 6 bases from V and 6 bases from J; junction bases left unmatched: 0.

The chain is built from TRBV5-1 and TRBJ1-2; 11 positions agree with TRBD1. The V and J ends lost 3 bases and 4 bases, in that order; junction bases with no gene match: 8. Germline V gene sequence: CDR1 SGHRS, CDR2 YFSETQ. This CDR3 comprises 16 residues. This chain's CDR3 is CASSSGQGVPLYGYTF. Written as DNA, the CDR3 is TGCGCCAGCAGCTCGGGACAGGGGGTCCCACTCTATGGCTACACCTTC.

V usage is TRBV2 and J usage is TRBJ2-1; 9 positions agree with TRBD2. This CDR3 contains 20 residues. V gave up 0 bases and J gave up 1 base; unmatched junction bases: 13. CDR1 SNHLY and CDR2 FYNNEI come from the germline V gene. CDR3 loop: CASSEAKTRTSALSYNEQFF. CDR3 bases: TGTGCCAGCAGTGAAGCTAAGACAAGGACTAGCGCCCTATCCTACAATGAGCAGTTCTTC.

This clone was seen only a few times. The DNA of the CDR3 is TGTGCCAGCAGTTCCCCGGAGGAGGCAGATACGCAGTATTTT. Translation gives CASSSPEEADTQYF. The rearrangement links TRBV6-6 to TRBJ2-3; D may be TRBD2 (5 bases). V lost 4 bases and J 4 bases, leaving 12 bases between the germline ends. Germline assignment: CDR1 MNHNY and CDR2 SVGAGI (reference sequence). The CDR3 contains 14 residues.

J is TRBJ2-3 and V is TRBV6-6; D not resolved. The germline V gene encodes CDR1 MNHNY and CDR2 SVGAGI (reference sequence). V was trimmed by 6 bases and J by 2 bases, leaving 3 bases between them. The CDR3 totals 11 residues. In DNA, the CDR3 is TGTGCCAGCAGAAACACAGATACGCAGTATTTT. Its translation: CASRNTDTQYF.

The rearrangement links TRBV19 to TRBJ1-2, with D possibly matching TRBD1 (6 bases). Deletions cut 5 bases from V and 4 bases from J, with 20 bases between. CDR1 and CDR2 (germline): LNHDA, SQIVND (reference sequence). The CDR3 is made up of 16 amino acids. CDR3 amino acids: CASSAKQGTAVYGYTF. The CDR3 nucleotides are TGTGCCAGTAGTGCAAAACAGGGTACTGCTGTCTATGGCTACACCTTC.

About this clone: The junction departs from the called germline gene at one end, perhaps through a read error. The chain is built from TRBV5-1 and TRBJ1-2; D unclear. The CDR3 totals 13 residues. CDR1 and CDR2 from the germline V gene are SGHRS and YFSETQ. The CDR3 bases are TGCGCCAACAGCTTGATGGGCCAGGATGGCTACACCTTC. Protein product: CANSLMGQDGYTF.

CDR3 nucleotide sequence: TGTGCCAGCAGTACAAGACAGGGCGGACAGCCCCAGCATTTT. Its protein product is CASSTRQGGQPQHF. The V call is TRBV6-8, the J call TRBJ1-5; 7 bases line up with TRBD1. After removal of 5 bases from V and 7 bases from J, the junction contained 8 bases not matched to a gene. Germline V lookup: CDR1 MNHGY, CDR2 SAAAGT. There are 14 residues in the CDR3.

A few counts support this clone. V and J are TRBV30 and TRBJ1-3; D is uncertain. CDR3 length equals 13 residues. The germline CDR1 and CDR2 sequences are GTSNPN and SVGIG (reference sequence). Trimming shortened V by 0 bases and J by 3 bases, and 6 bases separated the two germline ends. DNA of the CDR3: TGTGCCTGGAGTGTAGGATATGGAAACACCATATATTTT. Protein: CAWSVGYGNTIYF.

This clone was counted a few times. The chain carries TRBV5-1 and TRBJ1-2, with D uncertain. CDR1 and CDR2 from the germline V gene are SGHRS and YFSETQ. Trimming shortened V by 0 bases and J by 5 bases, and 8 bases separated the two germline ends. This CDR3 comprises 13 residues. CDR3 residues: CASSLVAGYGYTF. For the CDR3, the DNA is TGCGCCAGCAGCTTGGTCGCGGGGTATGGCTACACCTTC.

This sequence joins TRBV15 and TRBJ2-5; 11 bases agree with TRBD2. CDR3 size: 17 residues. V shed 0 bases and J 1 base; nucleotides not matched to a gene: 4. Germline V gene lookup returns CDR1 LNHNV and CDR2 YYDKDF (reference sequence). This CDR3 reads CATSRELAGVLQETQYF. For the CDR3, the DNA is TGTGCCACCAGCAGAGAACTAGCGGGAGTGCTCCAAGAGACCCAGTACTTC.